The rows below give T cell receptor beta chains drawn from one sample of a study of human T cells and chemical hapten exposure. TCRdb reprocessed the RACE reads with MiXCR, giving one entry per CDR3 protein. Of 90,000 to 120,000 distinct CDR3 sequences listed, approximately 11% are singletons. The sample in question was whole blood, obtained in connection with sensitization to the hapten diphenylcyclopropenone (DPC). The receptors come from a woman aged 40 to 50 with alopecia areata. Some clones in this sample may be carry-over from other donors' samples. Both conserved end residues are part of each CDR3. The D gene is left open where the match is weak. The size entry is marked missing in some rows and otherwise reads once, few, many or a size class.

v_call	clone_size	d_call	cdr3_length	j_call	cdr3_aa	cdr3_nt
TRBV12-3/TRBV12-4	few	TRBD1	15	TRBJ2-7	CASRPGDREYYEQHF	TGTGCCAGCAGGCCCGGGGACAGGGAGTACTACGAGCAGCACTTC
TRBV18	.	TRBD1	15	TRBJ2-7	CASSPGRTGIFEQYF	TGTGCCAGCTCACCGGGGAGGACAGGGATCTTCGAGCAGTACTTC
TRBV29-1	many	.	12	TRBJ2-7	CSVEDDTYEQYF	TGCAGCGTTGAAGATGACACCTACGAGCAGTACTTC
TRBV27	.	.	14	TRBJ2-1	CASSALGGSHEQFF	TGTGCCAGCAGTGCCCTTGGGGGATCCCATGAGCAGTTCTTC
TRBV6-6	many	.	15	TRBJ1-3	CASSPPGDGGNTIYF	TGTGCCAGCAGTCCTCCGGGGGACGGGGGAAACACCATATATTTT
TRBV27	.	.	16	TRBJ1-2	CASSLKVPSPLYGYTF	TGTGCCAGCAGTTTAAAAGTTCCGTCACCTCTATATGGCTACACCTTC
TRBV4-1	.	TRBD2	13	TRBJ2-1	CASSGTRLNEQFF	TGCGCCAGCAGCGGGACTAGGTTAAATGAGCAGTTCTTC
TRBV6-2/TRBV6-3	few	.	14	TRBJ1-5	CASRRAASGQPQHF	TGTGCCAGCAGACGAGCCGCCAGTGGGCAGCCCCAGCATTTT
TRBV6-6	many	.	17	TRBJ1-5	CASSYGGATLGNQPQHF	TGTGCCAGCAGTTACGGAGGTGCGACTTTGGGCAATCAGCCCCAGCATTTT
TRBV7-8	few	TRBD2	16	TRBJ2-2	CASSPRLAGVVGELFF	TGTGCCAGCAGCCCCCGACTAGCGGGGGTGGTCGGGGAGCTGTTTTTT
TRBV12-3/TRBV12-4	many	.	15	TRBJ2-1	CASSFGSLGEGEQFF	TGTGCCAGCAGTTTTGGTTCCTTAGGGGAAGGTGAGCAGTTCTTC
TRBV7-2	many	TRBD1	13	TRBJ1-3	CASRQGSGNTIYF	TGTGCCAGCAGACAGGGGTCTGGAAACACCATATATTTT
TRBV20-1	.	TRBD2	14	TRBJ2-7	CSAPIAGSFCEQYF	TGCAGTGCTCCAATAGCGGGATCGTTCTGCGAGCAGTACTTC
TRBV20-1	many	.	14	TRBJ1-6	CSASPDSNNSPLHF	TGCAGTGCTAGTCCGGACAGTAATAATTCACCCCTCCACTTT
TRBV6-2/TRBV6-3	few	.	15	TRBJ2-7	CASTQTGTTLYEQYF	TGTGCCAGCACCCAGACCGGGACGACCCTCTACGAGCAGTACTTC
TRBV4-3	.	.	15	TRBJ2-5	CASSQAGSGVETQYF	TGCGCCAGCAGCCAAGCTGGATCGGGCGTTGAGACCCAGTACTTC
TRBV3-1	.	.	14	TRBJ1-5	CASGETGGNQPQHF	TGTGCCAGCGGGGAGACAGGAGGCAATCAGCCCCAGCATTTT
TRBV2	many	.	13	TRBJ2-1	CASSSRGNNEQFF	TGTGCCAGCAGTTCCCGGGGAAACAATGAGCAGTTCTTC
TRBV7-9	.	TRBD1	14	TRBJ2-7	CASSSPGQGHEQYF	TGTGCCAGCAGCTCTCCGGGACAGGGGCACGAGCAGTACTTC
TRBV12-3/TRBV12-4	few	.	12	TRBJ1-2	CASSHPPNGYTF	TGTGCCAGCAGCCACCCCCCAAATGGCTACACCTTC
TRBV20-1	.	TRBD2	14	TRBJ2-7	CSARGPSGGYEQYF	TGCAGTGCCAGGGGGCCTAGCGGGGGGTACGAGCAGTACTTC
TRBV7-2	.	TRBD1	18	TRBJ1-2	CASSSNRDRGPSRHGYTF	TGTGCCAGCAGCTCCAATCGGGACAGGGGTCCTTCTAGGCACGGCTACACCTTC
TRBV30	few	.	15	TRBJ2-3	CALELRDKGTDTQYF	TGTGCCCTGGAGTTACGGGACAAGGGCACAGATACGCAGTATTTT
TRBV29-1	.	TRBD1	13	TRBJ2-5	CSGTGTGGETQYF	TGCAGCGGTACCGGGACAGGGGGAGAGACCCAGTACTTC
TRBV12-3/TRBV12-4	many	TRBD2	15	TRBJ2-7	CASSIGLAGGDEQYF	TGTGCCAGCAGCATCGGACTAGCGGGAGGTGACGAGCAGTACTTC
TRBV14	.	.	13	TRBJ1-1	CASSVGPNTEAFF	TGTGCCAGCAGCGTAGGGCCCAACACTGAAGCTTTCTTT